Shown below are 25 T cell receptor beta chains from a single sample sequenced in a study of blood T cell repertoires in COVID-19. Repertoires were generated with immunoSEQ multiplex PCR, while TCRdb's copy carries only in-frame clones and drops some. Of approximately 210,000 clones listed, roughly 79% are singletons. Material: PBMCs or T cells enriched from blood (not recorded which). These receptors were collected from a woman aged 45-60 years with acute COVID-19.

The chain has TRBV7-2 and TRBJ1-6; D is uncertain. This CDR3 contains 14 residues. CDR1 is SGHTA and CDR2 is FQGNSA in the germline V gene. V was trimmed by 5 bases and J by 6 bases, leaving 11 bases between them. The CDR3 is CASSPTEINSPLHF. The CDR3, as DNA: TGTGCCAGCAGCCCTACCGAGATTAATTCACCCCTCCACTTT.

On this clone: In the same sample, other DNA sequences code for this CDR3. The chain carries TRBV24-1 and TRBJ1-1, with 8 bases that match TRBD1. From germline, CDR1 is KGHDR and CDR2 SFDVKD. The V gene end was trimmed by 2 bases and the J gene end by 3 bases; junction bases not matched to a gene: 1. The CDR3 sequence is 14 residues long. As DNA, the CDR3 is TGTGCCACCAGTGATTCAGGGGGCCACACTGAAGCTTTCTTT. The encoded protein is CATSDSGGHTEAFF.

V usage is TRBV28 and J usage is TRBJ2-6; D is unresolved. The CDR3 extends over 14 amino acids. V gave up 7 bases and J gave up 0 bases, with 7 bases separating them. Germline lookup yields CDR1 MDHEN and CDR2 SYDVKM. The CDR3 nucleotides read TGTGCCAGCACCGGTCCCTCTGGGGCCAACGTCCTGACTTTC. Its protein is CASTGPSGANVLTF.

The rearrangement links TRBV27 to TRBJ2-7; 8 bases line up with TRBD1. This CDR3 spans 13 amino acids. V dropped 3 bases and J dropped 6; count of bases not matched to a gene: 4. Germline V gene lookup returns CDR1 MNHEY and CDR2 SMNVEV (reference sequence). The DNA for the CDR3 is TGTGCCAGCAGTTTCATTACAGGGGGCGAGCAGTACTTC. It translates to CASSFITGGEQYF.

CDR3 bases: TGTGCCAGCTCACCAATGACAGCATTGAACACTGAAGCTTTCTTT. Its protein is CASSPMTALNTEAFF. The chain links TRBV18 to TRBJ1-1; D may be TRBD1 (5 bases). The germline CDR1 and CDR2 sequences are KGHSH and LQKENI. Deletions cut 2 bases from V and 0 bases from J, with 10 bases between. The CDR3 totals 15 residues.

The chain employs TRBV3-1 (or the pseudogene TRBV3-2) and TRBJ2-7, with D possibly TRBD1 on 6 matching bases. Germline V gene lookup returns CDR1 LGHDT and CDR2 YNNKEL (reference sequence). V gave up 0 bases and J gave up 2 bases, with 11 bases separating them. The length of the CDR3 is 15 residues. CDR3 sequence: CASSQDDRQPYEQYF. The CDR3 bases are TGTGCCAGCAGCCAAGACGACAGGCAACCCTACGAGCAGTACTTC.

This clone was detected only once. The rearrangement links TRBV4-1 to TRBJ2-3, with unresolved D. CDR3 length: 15 residues. The ends were cut back, 1 base at V and 0 bases at J, with 8 bases in the middle. CDR1 and CDR2 from the germline V gene are MGHRA and YSYEKL. Here the CDR3 reads CASSQGHSSTDTQYF. CDR3 in DNA: TGCGCCAGCAGCCAAGGCCACTCTAGCACAGATACGCAGTATTTT.

This clone was counted between two and nine times. The chain employs TRBV14 and TRBJ2-7, with 7 bases aligning to TRBD1. With 3 bases clipped from V and 5 bases from J, the junction kept 7 bases outside the gene matches. CDR1 and CDR2 (germline): SGHDN, FVKESK. The CDR3 is 14 residues long. The CDR3 region is CASSHWSGGHEQYF. The CDR3 nucleotides read TGTGCCAGCAGCCATTGGTCAGGGGGTCACGAGCAGTACTTC.

This sequence joins TRBV4-3 and TRBJ2-1; 7 positions agree with TRBD1. The germline gives CDR1 LGHNA, CDR2 YSLEER. V lost 2 bases and J lost 8; bases outside the gene matches: 12. The CDR3 consists of 16 residues. CDR3 DNA: TGCGCCAGCAGCCAAATGGGACAGTTCAATCGGCATGAGCAGTTCTTC. This sequence encodes CASSQMGQFNRHEQFF.

The rearrangement joins TRBV15 to TRBJ2-2; 7 bases line up with TRBD1. Germline lookup yields CDR1 LNHNV and CDR2 YYDKDF (reference sequence). V gave up 1 base and J gave up 4 bases; unmatched junction bases: 12. The CDR3 contains 18 residues. CDR3 sequence (DNA): TGTGCCACCAGCAGAGGCCGTGTTCCCGGGACAGCCACCGGGGAGCTGTTTTTT. Protein: CATSRGRVPGTATGELFF.

The CDR3 region is CATRAGTTDNTIYF. DNA of the CDR3: TGTGCCACCCGAGCCGGGACAACGGACAACACCATATATTTT. The chain uses TRBV24-1 and TRBJ1-3; D might be TRBD1 (6 bases). The germline gives CDR1 KGHDR, CDR2 SFDVKD. The V end lost 9 bases, the J end lost 7 bases, and 18 bases lay between the germline ends. This CDR3 spans 14 amino acids.

The rearrangement joins TRBV4-3 to TRBJ1-2; tentative D call: TRBD1 (5 bases). Trimming cost V 1 base and J 5 bases, with 17 bases left between them. The CDR3 extends over 16 amino acids. Germline-derived CDR1 and CDR2 are LGHNA and YSLEER. The CDR3 loop reads CASSQVHRPEIYGYTF. In DNA form, the CDR3 reads TGCGCCAGCAGCCAAGTTCACAGGCCTGAGATATATGGCTACACCTTC.

This chain joins TRBV18 and TRBJ2-2, with D perhaps matching TRBD1 (6 bases). The V gene lost 5 bases and the J gene lost 6 bases, with 13 bases spanning the gap. The CDR3 consists of 14 residues. Looked up from germline, CDR1 is KGHSH and CDR2 is LQKENI. The CDR3, as DNA: TGTGCCAGCTCAACCACACAGGGCGCCGGGGAGCTGTTTTTT. Translating it yields CASSTTQGAGELFF.

V gene TRBV3-1 (or the pseudogene TRBV3-2) combines with J gene TRBJ2-2; D is undetermined. The V end lost 1 base, the J end lost 8 bases, and 5 bases lay between the germline ends. CDR1 is LGHDT, CDR2 YNNKEL, per germline (reference sequence). The CDR3 spans 12 residues. CDR3 DNA sequence: TGTGCCAGCAGCCAAGCCCCGGGGGAGCTGTTTTTT. It translates to CASSQAPGELFF.

The rearrangement joins TRBV28 to TRBJ1-4; D not certain. The germline V gene has CDR1 MDHEN and CDR2 SYDVKM. Trimming left V 7 bases short and J 3 bases short, with 12 bases between. The CDR3 has 14 residues. The CDR3 loop is CASKLGQANEKLFF. As DNA, the CDR3 is TGTGCCAGCAAACTAGGCCAGGCTAATGAAAAACTGTTTTTT.

The genes are TRBV7-2 and TRBJ1-1; tentatively, D is TRBD1 (5 bases). This CDR3 contains 13 residues. V was pared by 8 bases and J by 3 bases, with 13 bases between. Germline CDR1 reads SGHTA; CDR2 reads FQGNSA. The CDR3: CASCTQGYTEAFF. In nucleotides, the CDR3 is TGTGCCAGCTGTACCCAGGGCTACACTGAAGCTTTCTTT.

This clone was seen just once. The V call is TRBV6-2 or TRBV6-3, the J call TRBJ2-7, with 8 positions matching TRBD2. This CDR3 spans 15 amino acids. The V gene's germline CDR1 is MNHEY and CDR2 SVGEGT. With 2 bases clipped from V and 1 base from J, the junction kept 4 bases outside the gene matches. In DNA, the CDR3 is TGTGCCAGCAGTTACAAGGCTAGCGGGTCCTACGAGCAGTACTTC. Protein: CASSYKASGSYEQYF.

The rearrangement joins TRBV7-6 to TRBJ1-2; TRBD1 agrees at 7 bases. CDR3 length: 16 amino acids. With V trimmed by 1 base and J by 7 bases, 12 bases remained unmatched. CDR1 and CDR2 from the germline V gene are SGHVS and FNYEAQ. Here the CDR3 DNA reads TGTGCCAGCAGCTTAGGTCCCCCGGGACAGACCAGTGGCTACACCTTC. Encoded protein: CASSLGPPGQTSGYTF.

The V call is TRBV6-5, the J call TRBJ1-5; TRBD1 is a possible D gene (6 bases). This CDR3 comprises 16 residues. V shed 4 bases and J shed 2 bases, with 15 bases lying between them. Germline CDR1 MNHEY, CDR2 SVGAGI. CDR3 region: CASSLIGRGGNQPQHF. The CDR3 region has the DNA TGTGCCAGCAGTTTAATCGGCAGGGGTGGCAATCAGCCCCAGCATTTT.

The chain carries TRBV2 and TRBJ1-1; no firm D call. The germline gives CDR1 SNHLY, CDR2 FYNNEI. Trimming removed 3 bases at V and 10 bases at J, with 15 bases between. This CDR3 region has 13 residues. CDR3 region: CASSDWQENGAFF. In nucleotides, the CDR3 is TGTGCCAGCAGTGATTGGCAGGAAAATGGAGCTTTCTTT.

In its sample, this clone was seen a few times. The chain combines TRBV4-3 with TRBJ2-1; no clear D. Trimming removed 0 bases at V and 6 bases at J, with 9 bases between. Per germline, CDR1 LGHNA and CDR2 YSLEER. The CDR3 sequence is 14 residues long. The CDR3 protein is CASSQDRHSNEQFF. CDR3 bases: TGCGCCAGCAGCCAAGATCGACACAGCAATGAGCAGTTCTTC.

The J gene is TRBJ2-6, the V gene TRBV5-4, with TRBD1 matching 9 bases. Losses at the gene ends were 5 bases for V and 0 bases for J; bases not matched to a gene: 6. CDR1 is SGHNT and CDR2 is YYREEE in the germline V gene (reference sequence). The CDR3 is 17 amino acids. CDR3 DNA sequence: TGTGCCAGCAGGCTGACAGGGGGGAGCTCTGGGGCCAACGTCCTGACTTTC. Translating gives CASRLTGGSSGANVLTF.

This chain links TRBV18 with TRBJ2-5; D is unresolved. Per germline, CDR1 KGHSH and CDR2 LQKENI. The CDR3 runs to 13 residues. V was pared by 2 bases and J by 2 bases, with 6 bases between. The CDR3 sequence: CASSPTIQETQYF. The CDR3 DNA is TGTGCCAGCTCACCAACAATACAAGAGACCCAGTACTTC.

This clone has just one count. This sequence joins TRBV11-2 and TRBJ1-6, with D perhaps TRBD1 (5 bases). There are 16 residues in the CDR3. V gave up 5 bases and J gave up 7 bases, with 18 bases separating them. Germline CDR1 is SGHAT and CDR2 is FQNNGV. The CDR3 nucleotides read TGTGCCAGCAGCGCCTGGGGACTGAATGGGAATTCACCCCTCCACTTT. Translating it yields CASSAWGLNGNSPLHF.

V gene TRBV5-4 combines with J gene TRBJ2-7, with TRBD2 identical over 9 bases. V shed 3 bases, J shed 2 bases, and the junction held 3 bases outside the gene matches. CDR3 size: 14 residues. Looked up from germline, CDR1 is SGHNT and CDR2 is YYREEE (reference sequence). The CDR3 reads CASSSGLAPYEQYF. The CDR3, as DNA: TGTGCCAGCAGCTCGGGACTAGCACCCTACGAGCAGTACTTC.